This entry features one T cell receptor (beta chain) sequence. Its antigen remains unknown. The CDR3 covers 16 residues. Trimming removed 4 bases from V and 7 bases from J, with 19 bases in between. Germline CDR1 is LGHNT and CDR2 is FRNRAP. Method: immunoSEQ multiplex PCR; TCRdb's copy keeps in-frame clones and lacks some. The table records 90,000 to 130,000 clones, approximately 89% of them present only once. The data were taken from a study of T cell responses to AZD1222 COVID-19 vaccine. Points from the study as a whole: Spike-specific TCR breadth rose after two AZD1222 doses, and depth rose as well.

The sample here was peripheral blood, taken on day 0 of MenACWY control vaccination. The genes are TRBV12-5 and TRBJ1-4, with D perhaps matching TRBD1 (5 bases). The receptor's source is an adult in good health. CDR3 loop: CASGSLIGLQGEKLFF. The CDR3 DNA reads TGTGCTAGTGGTTCTTTAATAGGGCTGCAGGGTGAAAAACTGTTTTTT.